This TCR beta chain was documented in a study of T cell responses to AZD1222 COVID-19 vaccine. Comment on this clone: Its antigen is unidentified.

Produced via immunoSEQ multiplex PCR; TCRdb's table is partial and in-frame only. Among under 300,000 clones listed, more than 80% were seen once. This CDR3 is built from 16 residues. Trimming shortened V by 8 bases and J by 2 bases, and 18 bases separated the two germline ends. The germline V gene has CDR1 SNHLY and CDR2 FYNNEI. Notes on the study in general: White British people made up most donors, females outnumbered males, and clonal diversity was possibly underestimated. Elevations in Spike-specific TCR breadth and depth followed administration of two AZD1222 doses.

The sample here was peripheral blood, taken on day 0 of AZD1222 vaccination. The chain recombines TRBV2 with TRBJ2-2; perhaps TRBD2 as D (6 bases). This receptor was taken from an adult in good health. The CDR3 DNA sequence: TGTGCCAGCCGCTCCGGACTACAGGACAACACCGGGGAGCTGTTTTTT. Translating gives CASRSGLQDNTGELFF. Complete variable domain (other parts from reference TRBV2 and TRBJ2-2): EPEVTQTPSHQVTQMGQEVILRCVPISNHLYFYWYRQILGQKVEFLVSFYNNEISEKSEIFDDQFSVERPDGSNFTLKIRSTKLEDSAMYFCASRSGLQDNTGELFFGEGSRLTVL.